Given below is one TCR beta chain in context. Method: immunoSEQ multiplex PCR; TCRdb's copy keeps in-frame clones and lacks some. The table shows over a million clones, with 96% occurring only once. The record originates from a study of shared clonotypes between healthy human individuals. Germline lookup yields CDR1 MNHNY and CDR2 SVGAGI (reference sequence). CDR3 length: 11 residues. Trimming removed 10 bases at V and 9 bases at J, with 12 bases between. This chain links TRBV6-6 with TRBJ2-2; TRBD2 is a possible D gene (5 bases). The clonotype was recovered from a man aged 25-45 years in good health. Sequenced material: naive CD4+ T cells sorted from blood. Subset meaning: CD45RA+ positively selected. CDR3 amino acids: CATQRGRELFF. CDR3 coding DNA: TGTGCCACCCAGCGAGGGAGGGAGCTGTTTTTT.